A selection of T cell receptor beta chains follows, all from one sample in a study of shared clonotypes between healthy human individuals. Libraries were prepared by immunoSEQ multiplex PCR; TCRdb keeps only in-frame clonotypes and omits some of them. Found here are about 600,000 clones, more than 95% of them singletons; the top ten hold about 0.06%. Sample: naive CD4+ T cells sorted from blood. These TCRs come from a young woman in good health. CDR3s include the opening cysteine and the closing phenylalanine or tryptophan. Fields, in order: V gene, CDR3 protein.

V: TRBV13; CDR3: CASSASDQETQYF
V: TRBV5-1; CDR3: CASSSLGEPSYEQYF
V: TRBV11-2; CDR3: CASSPIGGYRTDTQYF
V: TRBV28; CDR3: CASITANTGELFF
V: TRBV7-9; CDR3: CASSRDRGVYEQYF
V: TRBV18; CDR3: CASSPGGDYGYTF
V: TRBV25-1; CDR3: CASSPPSGGAGELFF
V: TRBV6-5; CDR3: CASSYTRLGANEQFF
V: TRBV18; CDR3: CASSPQGTVAGSPLHF
V: TRBV30; CDR3: CAWSVQGHEQYF
V: TRBV7-2; CDR3: CASSLAMGTDTQYF
V: TRBV27; CDR3: CASSLFLGQHREGYTF
V: TRBV7-9; CDR3: CASSRAAETRSSTDTQYF
V: TRBV7-3; CDR3: CASSLTPYPQGVSNTGELFF
V: TRBV29-1; CDR3: CSVRDSNTEAFF
V: TRBV9; CDR3: CASSQGLAGGSGEQYF
V: TRBV6-6; CDR3: CASSYSLGLNTEAFF
V: TRBV25-1; CDR3: CASSTHRIETQYF
V: TRBV7-9; CDR3: CASSPRAGYNEQFF
V: TRBV5-6; CDR3: CASSWYTGFMNIQYF
V: TRBV19; CDR3: CASSIKSGLTYNEQFF
V: TRBV5-1; CDR3: CASTPGTGPSEQYF
V: TRBV2; CDR3: CASRATSTDTQYF
V: TRBV5-1; CDR3: CASSWGTGLLHEQFF
V: TRBV18; CDR3: CASSLDSEKLFF
V: TRBV18; CDR3: CASSTDRVVGEQYF
V: TRBV27; CDR3: CASSSRGHSSSTDTQYF
V: TRBV2; CDR3: CASSGRGFNTGELFF
V: TRBV27; CDR3: CASRPQTAVNEKLFF
V: TRBV10-3; CDR3: CAISESQNPYEQYF
V: TRBV5-4; CDR3: CASSLRPQTQHWPQHF
V: TRBV18; CDR3: CASSPRDISYEQYF
V: TRBV29-1; CDR3: CSVGRTDGTEAFF
V: TRBV6-5; CDR3: CASSYLPETGQYF
V: TRBV4-1; CDR3: CASSQDRASNEQFF
V: TRBV28; CDR3: CASSPGGSSQPQHF
V: TRBV5-1; CDR3: CASSLGSGRAGEQYF
V: TRBV6-5; CDR3: CASRMESEQFF
V: TRBV28; CDR3: CASSPASGSELDTQYF
V: TRBV15; CDR3: CATSREAGAKETQYF
V: TRBV30; CDR3: CAWSTGTGVYGQYF
V: TRBV28; CDR3: CASQLPGSLANYGYTF
V: TRBV28; CDR3: CASSLIGSSYNEQFF
V: TRBV6-5; CDR3: CASSYLDNPGSYTF
V: TRBV12-5; CDR3: CASGEVAGELFF
V: TRBV2; CDR3: CASSPRDSNQPQHF
V: TRBV28; CDR3: CASSPGPSGNTIYF
V: TRBV5-4; CDR3: CASSLGYKSGTDTQYF